This T cell receptor beta chain was sequenced in a study of blood T cell repertoires in COVID-19. Study background: The United States, Italy and Spain provided the acute and convalescent COVID-19 samples. Sources were T cells, B-cell-depleted T cells, or PBMCs; the material itself was cDNA or gDNA.

Authors' processing steps: Amplification of reference gene primers provided the estimated nucleated cell counts. TCRdb's copy holds only in-frame clones and misses some; the assay was immunoSEQ multiplex PCR. The V and J calls and clone size come from that table; D and trimming were worked out from the DNA. Of more than 80,000 clones listed, roughly four fifths were seen once; the top ten hold more than 13%. V was trimmed by 4 bases and J by 2 bases, leaving 17 bases between them. The CDR3 runs 16 residues. The germline gives CDR1 SGHRS, CDR2 YFSETQ. This chain links TRBV5-1 with TRBJ2-3; TRBD1 might be the D (7 bases). The sample consisted of peripheral blood. This clonotype was obtained from a woman aged 60-75 years with acute or convalescent COVID-19. CDR3 region: CASSKRAGTATDTQYF. The CDR3 coding sequence is TGCGCCAGCAGCAAACGGGCGGGGACAGCCACAGATACGCAGTATTTT.